What follows are 22 T cell receptor beta chains derived from one specimen sequenced in a study of metastatic and nonmetastatic thyroid tumors. Thyroid surgery was preceded by no treatment in any patient. TCRdb re-analyzed the PCR reads through MiXCR. The sample has about 4,000 clones, approximately 22% seen once. The source material was tumor tissue. The receptors shown here come from a male donor with papillary thyroid cancer or a benign thyroid nodule (not recorded which). Some clones in this sample may be carry-over from other donors' samples.

This clone came up many times. The chain has TRBV5-1 and TRBJ1-2, with a possible D match to TRBD1 (5 bases). Looked up from germline, CDR1 is SGHRS and CDR2 is YFSETQ. This CDR3 is built from 14 residues. The V end was cut by 4 bases, the J end by 8 bases, with 18 bases between. Written as DNA, the CDR3 is TGCGCCAGCAGCCACGGACCTACGGAGGGGGGCTACACCTTC. It translates to CASSHGPTEGGYTF.

In its sample, this clone was seen a few times. The rearrangement links TRBV19 to TRBJ1-3; D is unclear. The V and J ends lost 3 bases and 2 bases respectively, with 8 bases between them. The CDR3 sequence is 14 residues long. Germline V gene data show CDR1 as LNHDA and CDR2 as SQIVND (reference sequence). The CDR3 loop is CASSILGTGNTIYF. The CDR3 nucleotides read TGTGCCAGTAGTATTTTGGGAACTGGAAACACCATATATTTT.

This clone was counted between two and nine times. The chain carries TRBV6-4 and TRBJ2-2, with 14 bases matching TRBD2. V lost 6 bases to trimming and J lost 1 base; unmatched junction nucleotides: 4. CDR1 is MRHNA and CDR2 is SNTAGT in the germline V gene. The CDR3 extends over 17 amino acids. DNA of the CDR3: TGTGCCAGCAGGGGACTAGCGGGAGTAAAGAACACCGGGGAGCTGTTTTTT. Translation gives CASRGLAGVKNTGELFF.

A few counts support this clone. The genes are TRBV6-6 and TRBJ1-1; 8 nucleotides align to TRBD1. The V and J ends lost 2 bases and 6 bases, in that order; junction bases with no gene match: 5. Germline CDR1 is MNHNY and CDR2 is SVGAGI (reference sequence). CDR3 length: 14 amino acids. CDR3: CASSYNRGQAEAFF. Written as DNA, the CDR3 is TGTGCCAGCAGTTACAACAGGGGACAGGCTGAAGCTTTCTTT.

This clone has more than one count but fewer than ten. This sequence joins TRBV28 and TRBJ1-1; D is unclear. V was pared by 1 base and J by 0 bases, with 6 bases between. The CDR3 runs 14 residues. The germline V gene has CDR1 MDHEN and CDR2 SYDVKM. The CDR3: CASSLFDMNTEAFF. CDR3 nucleotide sequence: TGTGCCAGCAGTTTATTTGACATGAACACTGAAGCTTTCTTT.

In its sample, this clone ranks as medium-sized (0.01 to 0.1%). The genes are TRBV2 and TRBJ2-6; 8 nucleotides match TRBD1. J lost 0 bases, V lost 10 bases, and 8 bases had no gene match. There are 16 residues in the CDR3. From germline, CDR1 is SNHLY and CDR2 FYNNEI. CDR3 residues: CATQGALSSGANVLTF. CDR3 coding DNA: TGTGCCACCCAGGGGGCTTTGTCCTCTGGGGCCAACGTCCTGACTTTC.

This clone was counted only a few times. V gene TRBV28 combines with J gene TRBJ2-3; D might be TRBD2 (5 bases). Germline-derived CDR1 and CDR2 are MDHEN and SYDVKM. V lost 6 bases to trimming and J lost 0 bases, with 10 bases between them. The CDR3 is made up of 14 amino acids. The CDR3 loop is CASSSGSSTDTQYF. In DNA form, the CDR3 reads TGTGCCAGCAGCTCGGGGTCTAGCACAGATACGCAGTATTTT.

The V gene is TRBV11-2, the J gene TRBJ2-2; D is possibly TRBD1 or TRBD2 (5 bases each). The V gene's germline CDR1 is SGHAT and CDR2 FQNNGV. The CDR3 contains 16 residues. Trimming took 4 bases from V and 2 from J, leaving 14 bases between them. CDR3 nucleotide sequence: TGTGCCAGCAGCTATACCTCAGGGAGAAACACCGGGGAGCTGTTTTTT. Its translation is CASSYTSGRNTGELFF.

By frequency in the sample, this clone is large. V is TRBV6-1 and J is TRBJ2-6; D not resolved. Per the germline V gene, CDR1 is MNHNS and CDR2 is SASEGT. Trimming took off 6 bases at V and 2 bases at J, with 5 bases between the two ends. The CDR3 has 13 residues. The CDR3 loop is CASSSTGANVLTF. CDR3 coding DNA: TGTGCCAGCAGCTCGACTGGGGCCAACGTCCTGACTTTC.

The CDR3 reads CASSYSPTSGSQGNEQFF. Written as DNA, the CDR3 is TGTGCCAGCAGTTACTCCCCGACTAGCGGGAGCCAAGGCAATGAGCAGTTCTTC. The rearrangement uses TRBV6-5 and TRBJ2-1, with 12 nucleotides matching TRBD2. Germline V gene data show CDR1 as MNHEY and CDR2 as SVGAGI. V lost 0 bases, J lost 6 bases, and 9 bases stayed unmatched. The CDR3 is 18 residues long.

This clone is large. The genes are TRBV6-2 or TRBV6-3 and TRBJ2-5; 8 bases fit TRBD2. There are 14 residues in the CDR3. Trimming at V came to 5 bases and at J to 1 base, leaving 3 bases not matched to a gene. The germline V gene has CDR1 MNHEY and CDR2 SVGEGT. CDR3 sequence: CASSPTSGQETQYF. In DNA form, the CDR3 reads TGTGCCAGCAGTCCTACTAGCGGCCAAGAGACCCAGTACTTC.

This clone is labeled medium-sized. The chain has TRBV12-3 or TRBV12-4 and TRBJ2-3; 13 bases are shared with TRBD2. V dropped 5 bases and J dropped 3; count of bases not matched to a gene: 2. The CDR3 is 15 residues long. CDR3 nucleotides: TGTGCCAGCAGTCGACTAGCGGGAGGAACAGATACGCAGTATTTT. It yields the protein CASSRLAGGTDTQYF.

This clone is labeled medium-sized. This chain joins TRBV29-1 and TRBJ2-7; D may be TRBD1 (6 bases). Germline loops: CDR1 SQVTM, CDR2 ANQGSEA. This CDR3 has 11 amino acids. Deletions cut 6 bases from V and 3 bases from J, with 9 bases between. This CDR3 is CSVGQIYEQYF. The CDR3 DNA is TGCAGCGTAGGACAGATCTACGAGCAGTACTTC.

This clone occurred a few times. This chain joins TRBV12-3 or TRBV12-4 and TRBJ1-2; no reliable D call. The CDR3 length is 14 residues. With 5 bases removed from V and 5 bases from J, the gap between germline ends came to 15 bases. The CDR3, as DNA: TGTGCCAGCAGTAGCTATAACGTCTATTATGGCTACACCTTC. As protein: CASSSYNVYYGYTF.

This clone is judged medium-sized. The chain recombines TRBV4-3 with TRBJ2-7; D tentatively fits TRBD1 or TRBD2 (5 bases each). Germline V gene data show CDR1 as LGHNA and CDR2 as YSLEER. The V end was cut by 6 bases, the J end by 0 bases, with 12 bases between. The CDR3 sequence is 14 residues long. CDR3 loop: CASRPGLSSYEQYF. CDR3 nucleotide sequence: TGCGCCAGCAGGCCGGGGCTTAGCTCCTACGAGCAGTACTTC.

Only a few counts were recorded for this clone. This chain joins TRBV10-3 and TRBJ2-7, with 13 positions matching TRBD2. The CDR3 length is 16 residues. From germline, CDR1 is ENHRY and CDR2 SYGVKD. V was clipped by 7 bases and J by 5 bases; unmatched bases: 11. Here the CDR3 reads CAINPGLAGVGNEQYF. The CDR3, as DNA: TGTGCCATCAACCCCGGACTAGCGGGAGTAGGGAACGAGCAGTACTTC.

This clone was counted many times. DNA of the CDR3: TGTGCCTGGAGTATAACGAGCTCCTATAATTCACCCCTCCACTTT. This gives the protein CAWSITSSYNSPLHF. This chain connects TRBV30 to TRBJ1-6; no clear D. CDR1 and CDR2 from the germline V gene are GTSNPN and SVGIG (reference sequence). V lost 2 bases and J lost 0, with 8 bases in between. CDR3 length equals 15 residues.

This clone is categorized as large. The chain combines TRBV28 with TRBJ2-7; possibly TRBD2 for D (6 bases). The length of the CDR3 is 14 residues. Per germline, CDR1 MDHEN and CDR2 SYDVKM. V was cut by 9 bases and J by 5 bases, with 20 bases left in between. This CDR3 reads CASATRGAPHEQYF. CDR3 nucleotide sequence: TGTGCCAGTGCCACCCGCGGGGCGCCTCACGAGCAGTACTTC.

This clone was detected ten times or more. Because it lacks the conserved phenylalanine or tryptophan at the end, this CDR3 is likely a read error. The chain joins TRBV19 to TRBJ2-7; 9 nucleotides line up with TRBD1. CDR1 and CDR2 (germline): LNHDA, SQIVND (reference sequence). This CDR3 is built from 14 residues. The CDR3 spells CASRASGQGYEQYL. The CDR3 bases are TGCGCCAGTAGAGCTTCGGGACAGGGCTACGAGCAGTACCTC.

The chain combines TRBV12-3 or TRBV12-4 with TRBJ2-7, with TRBD1 matching over 8 bases. The CDR3 spans 16 residues. The V segment lost 2 bases and the J segment 5 bases; nucleotides outside the gene matches: 11. CDR3 bases: TGTGCCAGCAGTTTAATTTTCGGACAGGGCGGAAACGAGCAGTACTTC. This gives the protein CASSLIFGQGGNEQYF.

In its sample, this clone was seen many times. The chain couples TRBV20-1 to TRBJ2-3, with TRBD2 identical over 7 bases. Germline V lookup: CDR1 DFQATT, CDR2 SNEGSKA (reference sequence). V shed 0 bases, J shed 0 bases, and the junction held 6 bases outside the gene matches. The CDR3 is 16 amino acids. CDR3 in amino acids: CSARDLSGTSTDTQYF. The CDR3 nucleotides read TGCAGTGCTAGAGACCTCAGCGGGACTAGCACAGATACGCAGTATTTT.

The rearrangement joins TRBV7-8 to TRBJ1-3; D possibly corresponds to TRBD1 (6 bases). The germline V and J ends were trimmed by 1 base and 8 bases, with 15 bases remaining between them. This CDR3 is 15 amino acids long. Germline CDR1 SGHVS, CDR2 FQNEAQ. The CDR3 nucleotides are TGTGCCAGCAGCTTAGTAGGGGGGACGATGGACACCATATATTTT. This translates into CASSLVGGTMDTIYF. Combining the CDR3 with reference TRBV7-8 and TRBJ1-3 gives the whole variable domain GAGVSQSPRYKVAKRGQDVALRCDPISGHVSLFWYQQALGQGPEFLTYFQNEAQLDKSGLPSDRFFAERPEGSVSTLKIQRTQQEDSAVYLCASSLVGGTMDTIYFGEGSWLTVV.